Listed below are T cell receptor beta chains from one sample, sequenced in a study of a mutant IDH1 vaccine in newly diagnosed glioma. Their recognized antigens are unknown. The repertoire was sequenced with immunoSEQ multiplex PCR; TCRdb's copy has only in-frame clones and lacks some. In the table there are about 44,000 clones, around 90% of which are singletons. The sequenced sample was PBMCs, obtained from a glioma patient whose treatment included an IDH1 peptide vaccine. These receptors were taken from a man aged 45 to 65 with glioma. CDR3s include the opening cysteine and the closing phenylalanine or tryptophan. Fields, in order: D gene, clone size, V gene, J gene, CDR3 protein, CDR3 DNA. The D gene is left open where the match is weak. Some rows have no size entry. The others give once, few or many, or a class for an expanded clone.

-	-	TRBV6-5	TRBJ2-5	CASSYPGEETQYF	TGTGCCAGCAGTTACCCGGGGGAAGAGACCCAGTACTTC
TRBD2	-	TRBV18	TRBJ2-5	CASSPNMLAGETQYF	TGTGCCAGCTCACCCAATATGCTAGCGGGAGAGACCCAGTACTTC
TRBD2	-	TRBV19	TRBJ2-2	CASRVAGGPSTGELFF	TGTGCCAGTAGAGTAGCGGGAGGGCCGAGCACCGGGGAGCTGTTTTTT
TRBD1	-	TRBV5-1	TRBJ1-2	CASSAVGQGLGGYTF	TGCGCCAGCAGCGCCGTCGGACAGGGATTAGGCGGCTACACCTTC
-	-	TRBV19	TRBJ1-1	CASGGTSLTEAFF	TGTGCCAGCGGAGGGACGTCTCTCACTGAAGCTTTCTTT
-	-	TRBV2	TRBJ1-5	CASSGAISNQPQHF	TGTGCCAGCAGTGGGGCGATTAGCAATCAGCCCCAGCATTTT
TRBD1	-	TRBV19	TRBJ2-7	CASSRWDRDYEQYF	TGTGCCAGTAGCCGCTGGGACAGAGACTACGAGCAGTACTTC
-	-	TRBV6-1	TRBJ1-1	CASRWGRNTEAFF	TGTGCCAGCAGGTGGGGACGGAACACTGAAGCTTTCTTT
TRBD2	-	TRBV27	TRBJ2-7	CASSESSGVYEQYF	TGTGCCAGCAGTGAGAGTAGCGGGGTCTACGAGCAGTACTTC
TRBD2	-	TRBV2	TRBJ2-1	CASRLAGVEQFF	TGTGCCAGCAGGCTAGCGGGAGTTGAGCAGTTCTTC
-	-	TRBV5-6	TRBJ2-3	CASSQALGVLTDTQYF	TGTGCCAGCAGCCAGGCCTTAGGAGTCCTCACAGATACGCAGTATTTT
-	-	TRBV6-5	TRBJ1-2	CASAHAQYGYTF	TGTGCCAGCGCCCACGCCCAATATGGCTACACCTTC
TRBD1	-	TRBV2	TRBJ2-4	CASSEGRTGKNIQYF	TGTGCCAGCAGTGAGGGCAGGACAGGAAAAAACATTCAGTACTTC
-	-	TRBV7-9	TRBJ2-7	CASSPPGGSSVYEQYF	TGTGCCAGCAGCCCCCCCGGAGGGAGTAGCGTCTACGAGCAGTACTTC
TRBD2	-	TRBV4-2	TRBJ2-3	CASSHSSGTDTQYF	TGTGCCAGCAGCCATTCTAGCGGGACAGATACGCAGTATTTT
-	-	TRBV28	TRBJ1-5	CASRKSMAVQGTLAQPQHF	TGTGCCAGCAGAAAGTCGATGGCAGTCCAGGGTACGTTGGCGCAGCCCCAGCATTTT
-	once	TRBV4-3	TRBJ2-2	CASSQDRASLTGELFF	TGCGCCAGCAGCCAAGATCGGGCGAGCTTAACCGGGGAGCTGTTTTTT
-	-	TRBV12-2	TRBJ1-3	CASRFEGRVTGNTIYF	TGTGCAAGTCGCTTTGAGGGCAGGGTGACTGGAAACACCATATATTTT
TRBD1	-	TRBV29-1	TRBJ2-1	CSVVVRGRSNEQFF	TGCAGCGTTGTGGTCAGGGGGCGATCAAATGAGCAGTTCTTC
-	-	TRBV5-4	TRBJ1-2	CASSLAGQGSFSGYTF	TGTGCCAGCAGCTTGGCAGGGCAGGGTTCATTCTCCGGCTACACCTTC
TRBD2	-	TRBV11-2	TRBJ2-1	CASSFLTSGGYNEQFF	TGTGCCAGCAGCTTCTTGACTAGCGGGGGATACAATGAGCAGTTCTTC
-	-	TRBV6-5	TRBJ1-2	CASRLGQLYGYTF	TGTGCCAGCAGGCTAGGACAGCTCTATGGCTACACCTTC
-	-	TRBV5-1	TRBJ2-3	CASSDLGNTQYF	TGCGCCAGCAGCGACCTTGGAAATACGCAGTATTTT
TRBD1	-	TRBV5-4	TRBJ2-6	CASSSTGHSGANVLTF	TGTGCCAGCAGCTCGACAGGGCACTCTGGGGCCAACGTCCTGACTTTC
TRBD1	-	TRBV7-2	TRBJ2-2	CASSLFGQGLGELFF	TGTGCCAGCAGCTTATTTGGACAGGGGCTGGGGGAGCTGTTTTTT
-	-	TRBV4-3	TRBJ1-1	CASSQDPSLNTEAFF	TGCGCCAGCAGCCAAGACCCCTCCTTGAACACTGAAGCTTTCTTT
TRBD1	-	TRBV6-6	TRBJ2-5	CASKNRQGEETQYF	TGTGCCAGCAAAAATAGACAGGGCGAAGAGACCCAGTACTTC
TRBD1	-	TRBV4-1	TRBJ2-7	CASSRSGTGIYEQYF	TGCGCCAGCAGCCGTTCCGGGACAGGGATCTACGAGCAGTACTTC
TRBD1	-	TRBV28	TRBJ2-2	CASSRQGQSTGELFF	TGTGCCAGCAGCCGACAGGGGCAGAGCACCGGGGAGCTGTTTTTT
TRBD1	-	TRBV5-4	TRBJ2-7	CASSNRDSTYEQYF	TGTGCCAGCAGCAACCGGGACAGTACGTACGAGCAGTACTTC
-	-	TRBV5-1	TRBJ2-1	CASSLREDNEQFF	TGCGCCAGCAGCCTCCGGGAAGACAATGAGCAGTTCTTC
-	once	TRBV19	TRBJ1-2	CASNEYSSTNYGYTF	TGTGCCAGTAACGAATACAGCTCCACTAACTATGGCTACACCTTC
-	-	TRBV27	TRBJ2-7	CASSTVSSGTPYEQYF	TGTGCCAGCAGCACCGTATCCAGCGGGACACCCTACGAGCAGTACTTC
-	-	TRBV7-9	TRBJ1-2	CASSLAGIPGHGYTF	TGTGCCAGCAGCTTAGCGGGAATCCCGGGCCATGGCTACACCTTC
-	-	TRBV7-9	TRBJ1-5	CASSSGSNQPQHF	TGTGCCAGCAGCTCAGGAAGCAATCAGCCCCAGCATTTT
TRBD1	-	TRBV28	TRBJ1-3	CASSPSTGWPGNTIYF	TGTGCCAGCAGTCCCTCGACAGGGTGGCCTGGAAACACCATATATTTT
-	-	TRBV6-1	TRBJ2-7	CASSERGGLNEQYF	TGTGCCAGCAGTGAAAGGGGGGGGCTCAACGAGCAGTACTTC
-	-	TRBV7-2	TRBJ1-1	CASSLGGVNTEAFF	TGTGCCAGCAGCTTAGGAGGGGTGAACACTGAAGCTTTCTTT
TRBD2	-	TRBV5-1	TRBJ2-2	CASSVIAGDHTGELFF	TGCGCCAGCAGCGTGATAGCGGGAGACCACACCGGGGAGCTGTTTTTT
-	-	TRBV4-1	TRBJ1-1	CASSQYRLPPNTEAFF	TGCGCCAGCAGCCAATATCGTCTCCCGCCGAACACTGAAGCTTTCTTT
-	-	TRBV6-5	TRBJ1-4	CASSFGTQEKLFF	TGTGCCAGCAGTTTTGGGACGCAAGAAAAACTGTTTTTT
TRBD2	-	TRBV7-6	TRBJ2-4	CASSWGLARRESMAKNIQYF	TGTGCCAGCAGCTGGGGACTAGCGCGGAGGGAATCAATGGCCAAAAACATTCAGTACTTC
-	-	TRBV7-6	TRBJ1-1	CASSSRTVGGIANTEAFF	TGTGCCAGCAGCTCGAGGACAGTGGGGGGGATAGCGAACACTGAAGCTTTCTTT
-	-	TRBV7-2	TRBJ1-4	CASARGGTNEKLFF	TGTGCCAGCGCGCGGGGGGGAACTAATGAAAAACTGTTTTTT
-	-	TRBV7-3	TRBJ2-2	CASSLLQTGELFF	TGTGCCAGCAGCTTACTTCAGACCGGGGAGCTGTTTTTT
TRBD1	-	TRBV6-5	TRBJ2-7	CASRPDRGRGEQYF	TGTGCCAGCAGGCCGGACAGGGGGCGTGGAGAGCAGTACTTC
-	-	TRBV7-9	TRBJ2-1	CASSLSYASSSGHNEQFF	TGTGCCAGCAGCTTAAGCTACGCTAGCTCCTCGGGACACAATGAGCAGTTCTTC
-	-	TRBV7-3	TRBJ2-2	CASSLTAGNTGELFF	TGTGCCAGCAGCTTAACTGCCGGGAACACCGGGGAGCTGTTTTTT
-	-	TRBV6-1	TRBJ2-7	CASSSREIYEQYF	TGTGCCAGCAGTTCCAGGGAGATCTACGAGCAGTACTTC
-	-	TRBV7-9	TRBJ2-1	CASTPGSNEQFF	TGTGCCAGCACCCCGGGATCCAATGAGCAGTTCTTC
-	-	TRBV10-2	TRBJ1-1	CASSGRQLMNTEAFF	TGCGCCAGCTCTGGGAGACAACTGATGAACACTGAAGCTTTCTTT
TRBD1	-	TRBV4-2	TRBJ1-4	CASSQGGQGNTNEKLFF	TGTGCCAGCAGCCAAGGGGGACAGGGGAATACTAATGAAAAACTGTTTTTT